This T cell receptor beta chain was identified during a study of cytomegalovirus exposure and HLA in healthy donors. Concerning this clone: The antigen is not known.

13 Jbeta primers and 60 Vbeta primers were used for the PCR. The repertoire was sequenced with immunoSEQ multiplex PCR; TCRdb's copy has only in-frame clones and lacks some. Among roughly 200,000 clones listed, almost 85% were seen once. The study's findings and limits: By a later analysis, the bulk of CMV-associated TCR beta chains appeared HLA-restricted. 150 to 200 TCR beta chains were listed as cytomegalovirus-associated.

Germline V lookup: CDR1 SNHLY, CDR2 FYNNEI. The CDR3 has 15 amino acids. V gave up 1 base and J gave up 4 bases, with 13 bases separating them. The sequence was collected from a woman aged 40 to 55 in good health and CMV-seronegative. Sequenced: PBMCs. This rearrangement joins TRBV2 to TRBJ1-2; tentatively, D is TRBD1 (6 bases). CDR3 in amino acids: CASSEVRGGPYGYTF. CDR3 nucleotide sequence: TGTGCCAGCAGTGAAGTGAGGGGGGGCCCCTATGGCTACACCTTC.